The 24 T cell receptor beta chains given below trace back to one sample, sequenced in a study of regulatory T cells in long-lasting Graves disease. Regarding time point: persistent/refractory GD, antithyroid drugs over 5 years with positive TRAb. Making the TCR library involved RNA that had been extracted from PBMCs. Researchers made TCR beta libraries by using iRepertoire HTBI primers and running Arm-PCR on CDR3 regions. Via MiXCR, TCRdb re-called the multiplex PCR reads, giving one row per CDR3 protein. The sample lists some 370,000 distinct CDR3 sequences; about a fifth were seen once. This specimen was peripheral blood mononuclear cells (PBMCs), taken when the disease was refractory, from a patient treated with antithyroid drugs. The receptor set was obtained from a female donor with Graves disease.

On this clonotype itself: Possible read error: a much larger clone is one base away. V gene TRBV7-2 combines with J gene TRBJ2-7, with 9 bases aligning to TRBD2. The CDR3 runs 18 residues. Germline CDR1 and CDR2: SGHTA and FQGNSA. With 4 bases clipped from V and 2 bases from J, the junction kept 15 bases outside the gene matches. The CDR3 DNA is TGTGCCAGCAGCTCAGAACCAGCGGGAGGCATCGCACCCTACGAGCAGTACTTC. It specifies CASSSEPAGGIAPYEQYF. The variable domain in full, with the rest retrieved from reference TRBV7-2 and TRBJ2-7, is GAGVSQSPSNKVTEKGKDVELRCDPISGHTALYWYRQSLGQGLEFLIYFQGNSAPDKSGLPSDRFSAERTGGSVSTLTIQRTQQEDSAVYLCASSSEPAGGIAPYEQYFGPGTRLTVT.

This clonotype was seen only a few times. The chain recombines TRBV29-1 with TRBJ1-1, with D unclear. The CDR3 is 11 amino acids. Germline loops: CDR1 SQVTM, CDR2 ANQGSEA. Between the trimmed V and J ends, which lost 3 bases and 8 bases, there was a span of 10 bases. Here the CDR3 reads CSVDSGFEAFF. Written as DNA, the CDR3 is TGCAGCGTTGATTCGGGGTTCGAAGCTTTCTTT.

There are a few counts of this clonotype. For the CDR3, the DNA is TGTGCCAGCAGCAAACAGGGAATAGGACAGGGATCTCGCGAGCAGTACTTC. Translation gives CASSKQGIGQGSREQYF. The rearrangement uses TRBV7-2 and TRBJ2-7, with 8 bases fitting TRBD1. The germline CDR1 and CDR2 sequences are SGHTA and FQGNSA. Losses at the gene ends were 5 bases for V and 6 bases for J; bases not matched to a gene: 18. The CDR3 runs 17 residues.

This CDR3 is CASSLIDADEQYF. CDR3 in DNA: TGTGCCAGCAGTTTAATAGACGCGGACGAGCAGTACTTC. The rearrangement links TRBV27 to TRBJ2-7; D gene unclear. With 2 bases removed from V and 5 bases from J, the gap between germline ends came to 10 bases. The CDR3 runs to 13 residues. Germline values: CDR1 MNHEY, CDR2 SMNVEV (reference sequence).

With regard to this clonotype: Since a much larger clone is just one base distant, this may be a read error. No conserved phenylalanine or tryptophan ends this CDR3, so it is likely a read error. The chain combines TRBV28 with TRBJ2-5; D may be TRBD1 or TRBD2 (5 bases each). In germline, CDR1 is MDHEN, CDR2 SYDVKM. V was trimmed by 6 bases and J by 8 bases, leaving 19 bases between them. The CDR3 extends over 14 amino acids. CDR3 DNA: TGTGCCAGCAGGGTACCGGGACCTAAGTCTACCCAGTACTCC. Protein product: CASRVPGPKSTQYS.

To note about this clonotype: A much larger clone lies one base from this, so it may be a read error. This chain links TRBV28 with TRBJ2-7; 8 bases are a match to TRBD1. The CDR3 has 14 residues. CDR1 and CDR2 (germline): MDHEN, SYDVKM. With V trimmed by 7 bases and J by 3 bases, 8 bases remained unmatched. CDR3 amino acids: CASNFGQGVYEQYF. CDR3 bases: TGTGCCAGCAACTTTGGACAGGGAGTCTACGAGCAGTACTTC.

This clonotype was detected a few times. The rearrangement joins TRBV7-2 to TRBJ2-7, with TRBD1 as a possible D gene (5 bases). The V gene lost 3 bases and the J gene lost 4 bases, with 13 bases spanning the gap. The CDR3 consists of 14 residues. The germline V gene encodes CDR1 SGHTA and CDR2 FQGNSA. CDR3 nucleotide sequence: TGTGCCAGCAGCTTCAGGGAAGTAAATTACGAGCAGTACTTC. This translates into CASSFREVNYEQYF.

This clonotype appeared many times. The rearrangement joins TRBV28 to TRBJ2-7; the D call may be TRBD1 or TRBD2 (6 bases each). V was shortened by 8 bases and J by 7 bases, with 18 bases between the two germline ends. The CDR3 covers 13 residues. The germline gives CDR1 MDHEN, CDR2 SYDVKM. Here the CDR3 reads CASARGPTGEQYF. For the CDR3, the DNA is TGTGCCAGCGCTCGGGGGCCAACCGGGGAGCAGTACTTC.

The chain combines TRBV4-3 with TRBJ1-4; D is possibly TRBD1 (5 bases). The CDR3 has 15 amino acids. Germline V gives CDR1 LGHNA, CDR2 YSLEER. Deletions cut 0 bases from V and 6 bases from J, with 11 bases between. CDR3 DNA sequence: TGCGCCAGCAGCCAAGAAGGCAGGGTCCATGAAAAACTGTTTTTT. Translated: CASSQEGRVHEKLFF.

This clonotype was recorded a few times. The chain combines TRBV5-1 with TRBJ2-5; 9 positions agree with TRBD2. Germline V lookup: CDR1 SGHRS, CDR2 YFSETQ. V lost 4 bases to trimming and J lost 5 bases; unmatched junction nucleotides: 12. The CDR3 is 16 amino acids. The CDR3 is CASSNLAGTSGETQYF. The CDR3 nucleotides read TGCGCCAGCAGCAACCTAGCGGGAACGTCGGGGGAGACCCAGTACTTC. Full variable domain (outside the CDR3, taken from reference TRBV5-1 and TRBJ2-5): KAGVTQTPRYLIKTRGQQVTLSCSPISGHRSVSWYQQTPGQGLQFLFEYFSETQRNKGNFPGRFSGRQFSNSRSEMNVSTLELGDSALYLCASSNLAGTSGETQYFGPGTRLLVL.

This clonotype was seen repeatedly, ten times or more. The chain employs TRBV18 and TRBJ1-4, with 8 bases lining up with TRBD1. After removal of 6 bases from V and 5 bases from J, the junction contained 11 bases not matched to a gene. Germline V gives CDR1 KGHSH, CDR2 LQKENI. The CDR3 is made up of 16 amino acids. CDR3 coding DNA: TGTGCCAGCTCCTACCAGGCCGGACAGGGAAATGAAAAACTGTTTTTT. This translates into CASSYQAGQGNEKLFF.

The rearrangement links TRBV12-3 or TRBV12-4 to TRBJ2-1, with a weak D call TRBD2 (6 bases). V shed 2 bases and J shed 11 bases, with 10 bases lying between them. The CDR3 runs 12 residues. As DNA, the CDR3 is TGTGCCAGCAGTTTATCGGGACTTCAGCAGTTCTTC. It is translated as CASSLSGLQQFF.

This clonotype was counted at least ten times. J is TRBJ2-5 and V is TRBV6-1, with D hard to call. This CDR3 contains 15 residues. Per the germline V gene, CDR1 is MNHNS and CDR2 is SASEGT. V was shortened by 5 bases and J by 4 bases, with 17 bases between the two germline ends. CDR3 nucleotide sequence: TGTGCCAGCAGTCACCCGCTGGGCAGTACAGAGACCCAGTACTTC. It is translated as CASSHPLGSTETQYF.

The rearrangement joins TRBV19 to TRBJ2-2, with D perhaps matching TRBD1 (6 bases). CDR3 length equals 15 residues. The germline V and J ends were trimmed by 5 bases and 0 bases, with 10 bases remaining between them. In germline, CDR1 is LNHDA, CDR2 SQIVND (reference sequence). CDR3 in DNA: TGTGCCAGTAGTTCACAGGGAACGAACACCGGGGAGCTGTTTTTT. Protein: CASSSQGTNTGELFF.

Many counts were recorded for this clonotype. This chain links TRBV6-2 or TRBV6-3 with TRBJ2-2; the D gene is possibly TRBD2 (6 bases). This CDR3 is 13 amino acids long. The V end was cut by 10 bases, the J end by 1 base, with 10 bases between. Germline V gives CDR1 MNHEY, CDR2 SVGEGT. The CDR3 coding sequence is TGTGCCATATCGCGGGGGAACACCGGGGAGCTGTTTTTT. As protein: CAISRGNTGELFF.

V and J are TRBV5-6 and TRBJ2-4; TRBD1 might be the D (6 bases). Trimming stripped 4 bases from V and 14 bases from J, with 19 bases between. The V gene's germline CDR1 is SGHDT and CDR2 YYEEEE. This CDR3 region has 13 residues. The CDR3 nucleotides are TGTGCCAGCAGCGAGGACATAACAGGGAGCGAGTACTTC. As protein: CASSEDITGSEYF.

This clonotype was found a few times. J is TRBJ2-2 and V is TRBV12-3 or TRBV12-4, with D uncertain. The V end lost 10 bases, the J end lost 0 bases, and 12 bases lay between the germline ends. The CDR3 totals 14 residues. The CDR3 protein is CATIPAANTGELFF. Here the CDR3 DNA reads TGTGCCACTATACCAGCCGCGAACACCGGGGAGCTGTTTTTT.

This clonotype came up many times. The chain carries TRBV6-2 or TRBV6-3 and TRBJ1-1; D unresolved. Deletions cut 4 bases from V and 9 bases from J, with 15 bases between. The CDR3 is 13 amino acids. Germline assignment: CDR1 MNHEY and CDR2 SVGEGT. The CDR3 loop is CASSLSPMEKAFF. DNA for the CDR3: TGTGCCAGCAGTTTAAGCCCCATGGAGAAAGCTTTCTTT.

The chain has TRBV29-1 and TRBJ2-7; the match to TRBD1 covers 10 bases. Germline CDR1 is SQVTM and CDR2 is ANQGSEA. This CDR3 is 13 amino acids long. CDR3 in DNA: TGCAGTGCTCAAGGGACAGGGGTCGTCGAGCAGTACTTC. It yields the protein CSAQGTGVVEQYF.

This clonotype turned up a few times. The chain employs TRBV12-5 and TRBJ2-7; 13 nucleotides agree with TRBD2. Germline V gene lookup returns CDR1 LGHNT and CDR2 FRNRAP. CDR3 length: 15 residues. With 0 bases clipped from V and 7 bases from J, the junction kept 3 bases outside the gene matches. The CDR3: CASGLVQGLAGEQYF. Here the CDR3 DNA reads TGTGCTAGTGGTTTGGTACAGGGACTAGCGGGGGAGCAGTACTTC.

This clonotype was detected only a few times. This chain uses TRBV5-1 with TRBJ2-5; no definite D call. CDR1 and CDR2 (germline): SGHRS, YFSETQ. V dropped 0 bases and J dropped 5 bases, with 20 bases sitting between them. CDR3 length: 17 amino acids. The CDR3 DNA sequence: TGCGCCAGCAGCTTGGAAGGGCTGCTTAGTGTGAGGGAGACCCAGTACTTC. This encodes CASSLEGLLSVRETQYF.

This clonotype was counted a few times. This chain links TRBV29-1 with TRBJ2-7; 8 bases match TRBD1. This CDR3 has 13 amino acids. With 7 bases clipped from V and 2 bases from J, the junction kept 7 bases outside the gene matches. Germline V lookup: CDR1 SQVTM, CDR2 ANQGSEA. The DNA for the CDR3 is TGCAGCGGAGGACAGGGAATTGCCTACGAGCAGTACTTC. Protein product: CSGGQGIAYEQYF.

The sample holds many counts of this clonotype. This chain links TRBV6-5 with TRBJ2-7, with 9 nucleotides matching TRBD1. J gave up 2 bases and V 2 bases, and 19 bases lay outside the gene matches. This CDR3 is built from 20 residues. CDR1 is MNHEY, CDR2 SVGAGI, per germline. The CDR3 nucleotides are TGTGCCAGCAGTTACCTGGTCGGGACAGGGAATCTTGCGGCGGCCTACGAGCAGTACTTC. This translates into CASSYLVGTGNLAAAYEQYF.

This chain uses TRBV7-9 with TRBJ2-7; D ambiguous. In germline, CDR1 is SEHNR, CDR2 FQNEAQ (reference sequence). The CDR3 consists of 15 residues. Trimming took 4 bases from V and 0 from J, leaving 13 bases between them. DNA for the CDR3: TGTGCCAGCAGCTGGGCCTCTAGTAGCTCCTACGAGCAGTACTTC. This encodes CASSWASSSSYEQYF.